Presented here are 19 T cell receptor beta chains from one specimen sequenced in a study of blood T cell repertoires in COVID-19. TCRdb keeps only in-frame clones here, not all; method: immunoSEQ multiplex PCR. The data contain a few hundred thousand clones, approximately 82% of them seen just once; the ten biggest clones take up 3% to 4.5%. The material sequenced was peripheral blood. These receptors all come from an elderly woman with acute or convalescent COVID-19.

The chain uses TRBV19 and TRBJ2-1, with D maybe TRBD2 (6 bases). The CDR3 spans 16 residues. Trimming stripped 8 bases from V and 4 bases from J, with 21 bases between. Germline CDR1 reads LNHDA; CDR2 reads SQIVND (reference sequence). The CDR3 DNA reads TGTGCCAGTCGACCTTCCTCGGGACTGCATTACAATGAGCAGTTCTTC. It translates to CASRPSSGLHYNEQFF. Complete variable domain (other parts from reference TRBV19 and TRBJ2-1): DGGITQSPKYLFRKEGQNVTLSCEQNLNHDAMYWYRQDPGQGLRLIYYSQIVNDFQKGDIAEGYSVSREKKESFPLTVTSAQKNPTAFYLCASRPSSGLHYNEQFFGPGTRLTVL.

This clone came up a few times. The V and J genes are TRBV27 and TRBJ2-7, with TRBD1 identical over 10 bases. The germline gives CDR1 MNHEY, CDR2 SMNVEV (reference sequence). The CDR3 consists of 16 residues. V lost 0 bases and J lost 1; bases outside the gene matches: 3. CDR3 sequence reads: CASSLSGTGVSYEQYF. Here the CDR3 DNA reads TGTGCCAGCAGTTTATCCGGGACAGGGGTTTCCTACGAGCAGTACTTC.

The chain carries TRBV9 and TRBJ2-2; a possible D gene is TRBD1 (6 bases). V gave up 0 bases and J gave up 4 bases, with 13 bases separating them. Germline assignment: CDR1 SGDLS and CDR2 YYNGEE. The CDR3 spans 16 residues. The CDR3 bases are TGTGCCAGCAGCGTAGGGGGGACAACCCTCACCGGGGAGCTGTTTTTT. Translation: CASSVGGTTLTGELFF. Full variable domain (missing parts from reference TRBV9 and TRBJ2-2): DSGVTQTPKHLITATGQRVTLRCSPRSGDLSVYWYQQSLDQGLQFLIQYYNGEERAKGNILERFSAQQFPDLHSELNLSSLELGDSALYFCASSVGGTTLTGELFFGEGSRLTVL.

V and J are TRBV29-1 and TRBJ1-1, with D perhaps TRBD1 (5 bases). Trimming shortened V by 3 bases and J by 2 bases, and 13 bases separated the two germline ends. The germline gives CDR1 SQVTM, CDR2 ANQGSEA. The CDR3 spans 14 residues. The CDR3: CSVDISGINTEAFF. The CDR3 DNA reads TGCAGCGTTGATATCTCAGGGATCAACACTGAAGCTTTCTTT.

This chain connects TRBV5-4 to TRBJ1-1; tentative D call: TRBD1 (6 bases). Germline CDR1 is SGHNT and CDR2 is YYREEE (reference sequence). Trimming pared 3 bases from V and 0 bases from J, leaving 12 bases between. CDR3 length: 15 amino acids. The CDR3 spells CASSSDDRLNTEAFF. For the CDR3, the DNA is TGTGCCAGCAGCTCGGATGACAGGTTGAACACTGAAGCTTTCTTT.

V gene TRBV21-1 combines with J gene TRBJ1-1; whether TRBD1, the table's D call, matches the DNA was not checked. TRBV21-1 is labeled a pseudogene. The CDR3 consists of 17 residues. This CDR3 reads CASSKIGGTGWPTEAFF. The CDR3 DNA reads as TGTGCCAGCAGCAAAATAGGTGGAACAGGGTGGCCCACTGAAGCTTTCTTT.

V usage is TRBV9 and J usage is TRBJ1-4; D not resolved. Trimming removed 0 bases at V and 3 bases at J, with 9 bases between. The length of the CDR3 is 15 residues. Germline V CDR1 and CDR2: SGDLS, YYNGEE. This chain's CDR3 is CASSVENRANEKLFF. CDR3 sequence (DNA): TGTGCCAGCAGCGTAGAAAACAGAGCTAATGAAAAACTGTTTTTT.

This chain joins TRBV6-5 and TRBJ2-3; weak D call: TRBD1 (5 bases). The CDR3 covers 15 residues. Trimming left V 7 bases short and J 0 bases short, with 14 bases between. Germline V lookup: CDR1 MNHEY, CDR2 SVGAGI. CDR3 protein: CASKRQTLSTDTQYF. Here the CDR3 DNA reads TGTGCCAGCAAGAGACAGACTCTGAGCACAGATACGCAGTATTTT.

The CDR3 sequence: CSVDAGGGLEQYF. CDR3 in DNA: TGCAGCGTTGATGCAGGGGGCGGTCTCGAGCAGTACTTC. V is TRBV29-1 and J is TRBJ2-7, with 8 nucleotides matching TRBD1. There are 13 residues in the CDR3. V shed 3 bases, J shed 6 bases, and the junction held 7 bases outside the gene matches. CDR1 is SQVTM, CDR2 ANQGSEA, per germline.

This chain links TRBV19 with TRBJ2-1, with 7 positions matching TRBD1. Per germline, CDR1 LNHDA and CDR2 SQIVND (reference sequence). V gave up 5 bases and J gave up 1 base; unmatched junction bases: 8. The CDR3 contains 16 residues. CDR3 amino acids: CASSPPDRVSYNEQFF. CDR3 in DNA: TGTGCCAGTAGTCCCCCTGACAGGGTATCCTACAATGAGCAGTTCTTC. Combining the CDR3 with reference TRBV19 and TRBJ2-1 gives the whole variable domain DGGITQSPKYLFRKEGQNVTLSCEQNLNHDAMYWYRQDPGQGLRLIYYSQIVNDFQKGDIAEGYSVSREKKESFPLTVTSAQKNPTAFYLCASSPPDRVSYNEQFFGPGTRLTVL.

The chain links TRBV7-9 to TRBJ1-2; TRBD1 is a possible D gene (6 bases). This CDR3 is 16 amino acids long. V shed 2 bases and J shed 0 bases, with 13 bases lying between them. The V gene's germline CDR1 is SEHNR and CDR2 FQNEAQ (reference sequence). The CDR3 reads CASSLQGTVANYGYTF. CDR3 nucleotides: TGTGCCAGCAGCTTACAGGGGACGGTTGCTAACTATGGCTACACCTTC.

J is TRBJ1-1 and V is TRBV18, with 7 bases matching TRBD1. The CDR3 has 16 residues. Trimming at V came to 3 bases and at J to 0 bases, leaving 7 bases not matched to a gene. Germline loops: CDR1 KGHSH, CDR2 LQKENI. This chain's CDR3 is CASSPGTVHMNTEAFF. CDR3 in DNA: TGTGCCAGCTCACCTGGGACAGTACACATGAACACTGAAGCTTTCTTT.

Many counts were recorded for this clone. V usage is TRBV4-2 and J usage is TRBJ2-5; 7 bases map to TRBD1. This CDR3 region has 18 residues. In germline, CDR1 is LGHNA, CDR2 YNFKEQ. Unmatched junction bases numbered 14, after V lost 1 base and J lost 3 bases. For the CDR3, the DNA is TGTGCCAGCAGCCAAGGGTCGGCAGGGGGTTTGGGCGAAGAGACCCAGTACTTC. Amino acid sequence: CASSQGSAGGLGEETQYF.

The J gene is TRBJ2-5, the V gene TRBV7-3; D call uncertain. This CDR3 contains 14 residues. V gave up 5 bases and J gave up 4 bases, with 14 bases separating them. Germline V CDR1 and CDR2: SGHTA, FQGTGA. Written as DNA, the CDR3 is TGTGCCAGCAGCCCGGTCGCACAGTCAGAGACCCAGTACTTC. Translation: CASSPVAQSETQYF.

The chain has TRBV6-2 or TRBV6-3 and TRBJ2-7, with D perhaps TRBD1 (5 bases). The V and J ends lost 6 bases and 5 bases respectively, with 8 bases between them. The length of the CDR3 is 11 residues. Germline V CDR1 and CDR2: MNHEY, SVGEGT. CDR3 DNA sequence: TGTGCCAGCAGCCGACAGAACGAGCAGTACTTC. It is translated as CASSRQNEQYF.

A note on this clone: Other DNA sequences in the same sample also yield this CDR3. The chain combines TRBV19 with TRBJ2-3; D not resolved. Between the trimmed V and J ends, which lost 3 bases and 0 bases, there was a span of 7 bases. Germline V gene sequence: CDR1 LNHDA, CDR2 SQIVND (reference sequence). CDR3 length equals 14 residues. The DNA for the CDR3 is TGTGCCAGTAGTATCGGCGGAAGCACAGATACGCAGTATTTT. Residues: CASSIGGSTDTQYF.

The gene calls are TRBV3-1 (or the pseudogene TRBV3-2) and TRBJ1-5, with unresolved D. The CDR3 is 14 residues long. The V end lost 2 bases, the J end lost 6 bases, and 11 bases lay between the germline ends. Germline CDR1 reads LGHDT; CDR2 reads YNNKEL (reference sequence). As DNA, the CDR3 is TGTGCCAGCAGCCAAAGCCCCCGCATTCAGCCCCAGCATTTT. As protein: CASSQSPRIQPQHF.

The V call is TRBV9, the J call TRBJ2-2; TRBD1 matches at 7 bases. CDR3 length: 15 residues. Germline V gene lookup returns CDR1 SGDLS and CDR2 YYNGEE. Trimming removed 4 bases from V and 1 base from J; junction bases left unmatched: 4. This chain's CDR3 is CASSRTGQNTGELFF. The CDR3 nucleotides read TGTGCCAGCAGCAGGACAGGACAGAACACCGGGGAGCTGTTTTTT.

This chain joins TRBV7-9 and TRBJ2-7; TRBD2 agrees at 11 bases. Germline assignment: CDR1 SEHNR and CDR2 FQNEAQ (reference sequence). V shed 2 bases and J 6 bases; nucleotides not matched to a gene: 9. The CDR3 contains 16 residues. CDR3 amino acids: CASSLWSPSGGTEQYF. CDR3 DNA: TGTGCCAGCAGCTTATGGTCCCCTAGCGGGGGGACCGAGCAGTACTTC.